This T cell receptor beta chain was sequenced for a study of T-cell reconstitution after alpha-beta-depleted transplantation in children. The library targeted TCRbeta and was prepared with unique molecular identifiers. TCRdb redid the calling of the PCR reads with MiXCR, one entry per CDR3 protein. The sample lists hundreds of thousands of distinct CDR3 sequences, over 20% occurring once. Findings and caveats of the study: Reports say that about two months after transplant, the alpha-beta T cells came out of several hundred graft clones that had expanded. Fresh T-cell production supplied most of the T-cell counts and diversity seen one year after transplant.

The CDR3 loop spans 17 amino acids. V lost 3 bases to trimming and J lost 5 bases; unmatched junction nucleotides: 10. This clonotype was detected many times. Its antigen remains unknown. This TCR came from a girl aged 2 to 9 with Fanconi anemia, due to receive a stem cell transplant. The input for sequencing was PBMCs, taken before TCRalphabeta/CD19-depleted stem cell transplant. V and J are TRBV12-3 or TRBV12-4 and TRBJ1-4; TRBD1 aligns across 9 bases. This CDR3 is CASSFGDRAHDNEKLFF. CDR3 nucleotide sequence: TGTGCCAGCAGTTTCGGGGACAGGGCGCACGACAATGAAAAACTGTTTTTT.